Listed below are T cell receptor beta chains from one sample, sequenced in a study of blood T cell repertoires in COVID-19. The method was immunoSEQ multiplex PCR; TCRdb's version includes in-frame clones alone and lacks a portion of them. Found here are about 250,000 clones, more than 70% of them singletons; the top ten hold 4.5% to 6.5%. The sample was peripheral blood. Receptors originate from an elderly man with acute or convalescent COVID-19. Both conserved end residues are trimmed from each CDR3. The order of the fields is V gene, CDR3 protein.

V gene: TRBV12-3/TRBV12-4
CDR3 protein: ASSLQGNYGYT

V gene: TRBV2
CDR3 protein: ASSDQLYGGETQY

V gene: TRBV2
CDR3 protein: ASSEPAGLSYEQY

V gene: TRBV9
CDR3 protein: ASSPLGRDTEAF

V gene: TRBV7-2
CDR3 protein: ASSLNSGGSSSYNEQF

V gene: TRBV5-6
CDR3 protein: ASSSFGGGTGELF

V gene: TRBV30
CDR3 protein: ACTGTGDQKLF

V gene: TRBV2
CDR3 protein: ASSGTGEWELSNQPQH

V gene: TRBV29-1
CDR3 protein: SVALAADTQY

V gene: TRBV19
CDR3 protein: ASSTTGRTGELF

V gene: TRBV24-1
CDR3 protein: ATSGKGVQETQY

V gene: TRBV4-1
CDR3 protein: ASSQDRLAGTDTQY

V gene: TRBV27
CDR3 protein: ASSPGLAGVNNEQF

V gene: TRBV5-1
CDR3 protein: ASSLDGESNTEAF

V gene: TRBV5-1
CDR3 protein: ASSLMTGEYGYT

V gene: TRBV6-6
CDR3 protein: ASVGGTDTQY

V gene: TRBV20-1
CDR3 protein: SASRGIEPQH

V gene: TRBV5-1
CDR3 protein: ASSLLTGGRVETQY

V gene: TRBV27
CDR3 protein: ASSLSLLGTGYEQY

V gene: TRBV6-1
CDR3 protein: ASSEGGTRTGAYEQY

V gene: TRBV5-1
CDR3 protein: ASSLETGNSYEQY

V gene: TRBV9
CDR3 protein: ASSVNGVPRGEQF

V gene: TRBV7-9
CDR3 protein: ASSPTGGSDGYT

V gene: TRBV10-3
CDR3 protein: AISSAGTVGEKLF

V gene: TRBV5-1
CDR3 protein: ASSLGATVYGYT

V gene: TRBV7-2
CDR3 protein: ASSFGLAGGTDTQY

V gene: TRBV25-1
CDR3 protein: ASSGTSGPSGPDTQY

V gene: TRBV19
CDR3 protein: ASDDRGTGANVLT

V gene: TRBV7-6
CDR3 protein: ASSASRTTGTQY

V gene: TRBV7-8
CDR3 protein: ASSPGQASYQPQH

V gene: TRBV14
CDR3 protein: ASSQDRASGRSEQY

V gene: TRBV28
CDR3 protein: ASSRQVASGEQF

V gene: TRBV5-8
CDR3 protein: ASSLAQGANVLT

V gene: TRBV7-9
CDR3 protein: ASSRDRLQGNTIY

V gene: TRBV28
CDR3 protein: ASRGQAGGQPQH

V gene: TRBV19
CDR3 protein: ASKPTGMETQY

V gene: TRBV11-2
CDR3 protein: ASSLSGRVETQY

V gene: TRBV14
CDR3 protein: ASSQIGQGTDTQY

V gene: TRBV5-5
CDR3 protein: ASSFFAGKDTQY

V gene: TRBV18
CDR3 protein: ASSRRDTGNTIY

V gene: TRBV7-3
CDR3 protein: ASSPGDSPGIQY

V gene: TRBV19
CDR3 protein: ASSISGQGFVGNQPQH

V gene: TRBV2
CDR3 protein: ASTPQGTYGYT

V gene: TRBV24-1
CDR3 protein: ATSDLPITGGGWSTNEKLF

V gene: TRBV7-8
CDR3 protein: ASSLVTGEAF

V gene: TRBV2
CDR3 protein: ASRAGTGELF

V gene: TRBV30
CDR3 protein: AWKLPSTGTQY

V gene: TRBV6-5
CDR3 protein: ASSYSRRKEGTQY

V gene: TRBV5-1
CDR3 protein: ASSLGDRGSEQY

V gene: TRBV7-9
CDR3 protein: ASSKSLQGGAEAF

V gene: TRBV3-1/TRBV3-2
CDR3 protein: ASSPNKDRDRYGYT